Sequencing of this TCR beta chain was carried out in a study of graft-versus-host responses after intestinal transplantation. CDR3 size: 16 residues. CDR1 MNHNS and CDR2 SASEGT come from the germline V gene. V lost 4 bases to trimming and J lost 1 base, with 13 bases between them. Here immunoSEQ multiplex PCR was the method, and the copy in TCRdb shows in-frame clones only, minus some. The data show more than 65,000 clones, around 95% seen once. Comments on this clone: Its antigen is not identified.

V and J are TRBV6-1 and TRBJ1-4, with D possibly TRBD1 on 5 matching bases. This TCR was sampled from a human donor who received an intestinal transplant. The specimen was unstimulated CD8+ T cells sorted from spleen or lymph node cells, collected before intestinal transplant. The CDR3 DNA follows: TGTGCCAGCAGTGCCTGGATGGGGGGAACTAATGAAAAACTGTTTTTT. Encoded protein: CASSAWMGGTNEKLFF.